This is a list of T cell receptor beta chains from one sample in a study of tumor T cells in aggressive B-cell lymphoma. Produced via immunoSEQ multiplex PCR; TCRdb's table is partial and in-frame only. The sample yields about 4,500 clones, approximately 87% seen once. Sequencing used tumor tissue. The receptors stem from an adult with diffuse large B cell lymphoma. CDR3s include the opening cysteine and the closing phenylalanine or tryptophan. The order of the fields is clone size, J gene, V gene, D gene, CDR3 DNA, CDR3 protein. The D gene is left open where the match is weak. Clone sizes are given selectively: once, few, many, or a class where the clone is expanded.

clone_size: NA
j_call: TRBJ2-3
v_call: TRBV7-7
d_call: TRBD1
cdr3_nt: TGTGCTAGCAGTCAGGGGGCAGCAGATACGCAGTATTTT
cdr3_aa: CASSQGAADTQYF

clone_size: NA
j_call: TRBJ2-5
v_call: TRBV11-1
d_call: NA
cdr3_nt: TGTGCCAGCACCCCGTGGGGTAGCGAGATCCAGTACTTC
cdr3_aa: CASTPWGSEIQYF

clone_size: once
j_call: TRBJ2-7
v_call: TRBV20-1
d_call: NA
cdr3_nt: TGCAGTGCTCCCGCCGCGGACGAGCAGTACTTC
cdr3_aa: CSAPAADEQYF

clone_size: NA
j_call: TRBJ2-7
v_call: TRBV9
d_call: NA
cdr3_nt: TGTGCCAGCAGCATTCATGGAGACAGCTACTACGAGCAGTACTTC
cdr3_aa: CASSIHGDSYYEQYF

clone_size: NA
j_call: TRBJ2-3
v_call: TRBV7-3
d_call: NA
cdr3_nt: TGTGCCAGCAGCCCGCAGGGTACCAGCACAGATACGCAGTATTTT
cdr3_aa: CASSPQGTSTDTQYF

clone_size: NA
j_call: TRBJ1-1
v_call: TRBV13
d_call: TRBD1
cdr3_nt: TGTGCCAGCAGCTCTTCACAGGGGATGAACACTGAAGCTTTCTTT
cdr3_aa: CASSSSQGMNTEAFF

clone_size: NA
j_call: TRBJ2-1
v_call: TRBV28
d_call: TRBD1
cdr3_nt: TGTGCCAGCACGGGGACAGGGATCAATGAGCAGTTCTTC
cdr3_aa: CASTGTGINEQFF

clone_size: few
j_call: TRBJ2-3
v_call: TRBV7-9
d_call: TRBD2
cdr3_nt: TGTGCCAGCAGCGGGGGGGGGAGCACAGATACGCAGTATTTT
cdr3_aa: CASSGGGSTDTQYF

clone_size: NA
j_call: TRBJ1-2
v_call: TRBV5-1
d_call: NA
cdr3_nt: TGCGCCAGCAGCTTGGATGCGGGCCACTATGGCTACACCTTC
cdr3_aa: CASSLDAGHYGYTF

clone_size: NA
j_call: TRBJ2-1
v_call: TRBV27
d_call: TRBD1
cdr3_nt: TGTGCCAGCAGCTCAGGACAGGGATTCTACAATGAGCAGTTCTTC
cdr3_aa: CASSSGQGFYNEQFF